These 8 T cell receptor beta chains share one sample of origin, sequenced in a study of spatial heterogeneity in lung cancer. The sample's time point: sample taken at primary tumor resection. Study-wide points: Counts that tracked tumor mutation counts were those of expanded intratumoral alpha and beta TCRs.

For these TCRs, the target antigens are not known. TCRdb processed the 5' RACE reads anew with MiXCR; each CDR3 protein has one entry. The profile shows over 9,000 distinct CDR3 sequences, just over 14% of them singletons. Sequencing used lung tumor tissue, obtained at surgery. These receptors originate from a male donor with early-stage non-small cell lung cancer.

This clonotype occurred many times. The rearrangement uses TRBV20-1 and TRBJ1-2, with D maybe TRBD1 (5 bases). From germline, CDR1 is DFQATT and CDR2 SNEGSKA (reference sequence). V lost 6 bases and J lost 3, with 8 bases in between. The CDR3 has 11 residues. DNA of the CDR3: TGCAGTGCCGTGGGGGACTATGGCTACACCTTC. It codes for CSAVGDYGYTF.

The V call is TRBV7-2, the J call TRBJ2-1; tentatively, D is TRBD1 (5 bases). Germline CDR1 SGHTA, CDR2 FQGNSA. V lost 4 bases, J lost 8 bases, and 18 bases lay in between. This CDR3 has 15 amino acids. The CDR3 loop is CASSSGFSRVDEQFF. DNA for the CDR3: TGTGCCAGCAGCTCAGGTTTTTCCAGGGTGGATGAGCAGTTCTTC.

This clonotype was counted many times. J is TRBJ2-5 and V is TRBV12-3 or TRBV12-4; 9 bases match TRBD1. V trimming: 7 bases; J trimming: 4 bases; junction bases outside the gene matches: 7. CDR3 size: 14 residues. This chain's CDR3 is CASTPTGGPETQYF. The CDR3 coding sequence is TGTGCCAGCACCCCAACAGGGGGCCCAGAGACCCAGTACTTC.

The table lists this clonotype with a few counts. CDR3 protein: CASSPGTGEVETQYF. The CDR3 nucleotides are TGTGCCAGCAGTCCCGGGACAGGAGAGGTAGAGACCCAGTACTTC. J is TRBJ2-5 and V is TRBV28; the match to TRBD1 covers 8 bases. The CDR3 contains 15 residues. Germline assignment: CDR1 MDHEN and CDR2 SYDVKM. After removal of 5 bases from V and 4 bases from J, the junction contained 9 bases not matched to a gene. Using reference TRBV28 and TRBJ2-5 for the parts outside the CDR3, the full variable domain is DVKVTQSSRYLVKRTGEKVFLECVQDMDHENMFWYRQDPGLGLRLIYFSYDVKMKEKGDIPEGYSVSREKKERFSLILESASTNQTSMYLCASSPGTGEVETQYFGPGTRLLVL.

V and J are TRBV28 and TRBJ2-1; D gene uncertain. The V gene lost 7 bases and the J gene lost 7 bases, with 11 bases spanning the gap. The CDR3 is 12 residues long. Germline V CDR1 and CDR2: MDHEN, SYDVKM. As DNA, the CDR3 is TGTGCCAGCACTACCCTCGGTAATGAGCAGTTCTTC. This encodes CASTTLGNEQFF.

As to this clonotype: The junction departs from germline at one end; a sequencing error may be responsible. This chain connects TRBV6-5 to TRBJ1-6; 7 bases fit TRBD1. Germline CDR1 MNHEY, CDR2 SVGAGI. The CDR3 contains 15 residues. This CDR3 reads CAGRVTKQGHSPPHF. The DNA for the CDR3 is TGTGCCGGCAGAGTTACGAAACAGGGGCATTCACCCCCCCACTTT.

This chain links TRBV6-5 with TRBJ1-1, with D perhaps matching TRBD1 (5 bases). V lost 4 bases to trimming and J lost 4 bases, with 19 bases between them. This CDR3 spans 16 amino acids. Germline CDR1 MNHEY, CDR2 SVGAGI. The CDR3 DNA reads TGTGCCAGCAGTTTCCAGGGTCGAGGCGACGGCACTGAAGCTTTCTTT. Amino acid sequence: CASSFQGRGDGTEAFF.

This chain links TRBV27 with TRBJ2-7; D is tentatively TRBD1 or TRBD2 (6 bases each). CDR1 and CDR2 from the germline V gene are MNHEY and SMNVEV (reference sequence). CDR3 length: 15 residues. The germline V and J ends were trimmed by 4 bases and 6 bases, with 19 bases remaining between them. CDR3 region: CASSSPSEGGSEQYF. The DNA for the CDR3 is TGTGCCAGCAGTTCGCCTTCTGAGGGGGGTAGCGAGCAGTACTTC.